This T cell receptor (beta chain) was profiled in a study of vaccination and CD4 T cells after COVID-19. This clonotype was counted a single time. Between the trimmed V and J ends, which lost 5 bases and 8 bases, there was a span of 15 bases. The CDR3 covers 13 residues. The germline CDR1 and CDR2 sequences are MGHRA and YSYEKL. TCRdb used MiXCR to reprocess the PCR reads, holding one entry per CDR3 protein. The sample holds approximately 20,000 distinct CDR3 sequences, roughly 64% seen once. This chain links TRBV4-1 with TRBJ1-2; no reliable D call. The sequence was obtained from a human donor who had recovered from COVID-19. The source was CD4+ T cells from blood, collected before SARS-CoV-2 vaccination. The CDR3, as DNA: TGCGCCAGCAGCTTCCTCCCATTGGAAGGCTACACCTTC. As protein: CASSFLPLEGYTF.